These 27 T cell receptor beta chains were all obtained from the same sample, sequenced in a study of cytomegalovirus exposure and HLA in healthy donors. A multiplex PCR was run with 60 Vbeta primers and 13 Jbeta primers. Profiling relied on immunoSEQ multiplex PCR, and the TCRdb table lists in-frame clones only, not all of them. This table holds over 80,000 clones, roughly 74% found once. The sequenced sample consisted of PBMCs. These receptors were collected from a female donor in good health and CMV-seropositive.

This clone was counted once. The chain carries TRBV28 and TRBJ1-1, with D unclear. The CDR3 has 15 residues. Germline CDR1 and CDR2: MDHEN and SYDVKM. V lost 1 base, J lost 1 base, and 10 bases lay in between. CDR3 sequence: CASSLSVLGNTEAFF. CDR3 bases: TGTGCCAGCAGTTTATCGGTCCTAGGGAACACTGAAGCTTTCTTT.

This clone was observed a few times. This chain links TRBV5-4 with TRBJ2-1; D is unclear. Germline V gene sequence: CDR1 SGHNT, CDR2 YYREEE (reference sequence). V was shortened by 6 bases and J by 7 bases, with 14 bases between the two germline ends. The CDR3 is 13 amino acids. The CDR3 sequence: CASTTSGWNEQFF. The CDR3 DNA is TGTGCCAGCACCACCTCGGGTTGGAATGAGCAGTTCTTC.

This rearrangement joins TRBV30 to TRBJ2-2; 10 bases are a match to TRBD2. Per the germline V gene, CDR1 is GTSNPN and CDR2 is SVGIG (reference sequence). The CDR3 has 16 residues. J lost 5 bases, V lost 5 bases, and 11 bases had no gene match. This CDR3 is CAWLAGVRRSTGELFF. As DNA, the CDR3 is TGTGCCTGGCTAGCGGGGGTGCGGCGAAGTACCGGGGAGCTGTTTTTT.

Of note for this clone: The sample carries other DNA sequences with the same CDR3. The V call is TRBV9, the J call TRBJ1-5; no clear D. CDR3 length: 14 residues. V dropped 0 bases and J dropped 0 bases, with 4 bases sitting between them. The germline V gene encodes CDR1 SGDLS and CDR2 YYNGEE. The CDR3 is CASSVGDSNQPQHF. The DNA of the CDR3 is TGTGCCAGCAGCGTAGGAGATAGCAATCAGCCCCAGCATTTT. The complete variable domain, with remaining parts taken from reference TRBV9 and TRBJ1-5, reads DSGVTQTPKHLITATGQRVTLRCSPRSGDLSVYWYQQSLDQGLQFLIQYYNGEERAKGNILERFSAQQFPDLHSELNLSSLELGDSALYFCASSVGDSNQPQHFGDGTRLSIL.

The V call is TRBV7-3, the J call TRBJ1-1; the match to TRBD1 covers 8 bases. CDR1 is SGHTA and CDR2 is FQGTGA in the germline V gene. V shed 8 bases, J shed 3 bases, and the junction held 8 bases outside the gene matches. There are 14 residues in the CDR3. CDR3 protein: CASLGQAGYTEAFF. DNA for the CDR3: TGTGCCAGCTTGGGACAGGCCGGGTACACTGAAGCTTTCTTT.

This clone was observed a few times. This chain connects TRBV25-1 to TRBJ1-3, with 9 bases that match TRBD1. The CDR3 loop spans 18 amino acids. The germline V gene has CDR1 MGHDK and CDR2 SYGVNS. The J segment lost 1 base and the V segment lost 3 bases, leaving 10 bases of the junction unmatched. CDR3 in amino acids: CASSDFTGGVGSGNTIYF. The CDR3 DNA reads TGTGCCAGCAGTGATTTTACAGGGGGCGTAGGATCTGGAAACACCATATATTTT.

The CDR3 DNA follows: TGCAGCGTCGGGACAGGAGGGGAGCAGTACTTC. This codes for CSVGTGGEQYF. This chain connects TRBV29-1 to TRBJ2-7; TRBD1 matches at 8 bases. The germline V gene has CDR1 SQVTM and CDR2 ANQGSEA. V lost 6 bases to trimming and J lost 7 bases; unmatched junction nucleotides: 5. The CDR3 totals 11 residues.

The chain uses TRBV7-2 and TRBJ1-2; tentative D call: TRBD1 (6 bases). This CDR3 comprises 14 residues. Trimming shortened V by 2 bases and J by 7 bases, and 14 bases separated the two germline ends. The V gene's germline CDR1 is SGHTA and CDR2 FQGNSA. The CDR3 spells CASSLQGTAGGYTF. The CDR3 DNA sequence: TGTGCCAGCAGCTTACAGGGGACGGCGGGTGGCTACACCTTC.

The chain links TRBV29-1 to TRBJ2-7, with D tentatively TRBD2 (6 bases). This CDR3 comprises 14 residues. Germline CDR1 is SQVTM and CDR2 is ANQGSEA. The ends were cut back, 1 base at V and 7 bases at J, with 17 bases in the middle. The CDR3 DNA reads as TGCAGCGTTGAAGCTGCCCGGGCAGGGAGGGAGCAGTACTTC. Its protein is CSVEAARAGREQYF.

This chain connects TRBV7-6 to TRBJ2-5; 12 bases align to TRBD1. CDR1 is SGHVS and CDR2 is FNYEAQ in the germline V gene. CDR3 length: 17 residues. V shed 0 bases, J shed 5 bases, and the junction held 7 bases outside the gene matches. As DNA, the CDR3 is TGTGCCAGCAGCTTAGCGGGGACAGGGGGCACGAGGGAGACCCAGTACTTC. Protein product: CASSLAGTGGTRETQYF.

The V gene is TRBV29-1, the J gene TRBJ1-4; 8 bases are a match to TRBD1. Trimming at V came to 7 bases and at J to 7 bases, leaving 5 bases not matched to a gene. The CDR3 extends over 12 amino acids. Germline V gene data show CDR1 as SQVTM and CDR2 as ANQGSEA. CDR3 nucleotides: TGCAGCGGGGGACAGGCGGTTGAAAAACTGTTTTTT. Translation: CSGGQAVEKLFF.

The V call is TRBV10-3, the J call TRBJ2-2, with D possibly TRBD2 on 6 matching bases. Germline CDR1 is ENHRY and CDR2 is SYGVKD. This CDR3 region has 15 residues. V dropped 7 bases and J dropped 0 bases, with 12 bases sitting between them. CDR3 nucleotide sequence: TGTGCCATCAACGTTGGGGGGACGAACACCGGGGAGCTGTTTTTT. It encodes CAINVGGTNTGELFF.

This clone has just one count. CDR3 region: CASSLVGGLASLEQYF. Here the CDR3 DNA reads TGTGCCAGCAGCTTAGTAGGAGGACTAGCGTCCCTCGAGCAGTACTTC. V and J are TRBV7-2 and TRBJ2-7; 9 bases are shared with TRBD2. The germline V gene encodes CDR1 SGHTA and CDR2 FQGNSA. The length of the CDR3 is 16 residues. V lost 1 base, J lost 6 bases, and 10 bases stayed unmatched.

CDR3 DNA sequence: TGTGCCAGCAGCGGAGGGAAACAGGCAGTCCACGAGCAGTACTTC. It yields the protein CASSGGKQAVHEQYF. V usage is TRBV11-2 and J usage is TRBJ2-7; possible D gene TRBD2, 6 bases. The CDR3 length is 15 residues. Between the trimmed V and J ends, which lost 5 bases and 5 bases, there was a span of 19 bases. Germline loops: CDR1 SGHAT, CDR2 FQNNGV.

The chain joins TRBV4-3 to TRBJ1-1, with D possibly being TRBD1 (5 bases). Trimming removed 1 base at V and 1 base at J, with 13 bases between. Per the germline V gene, CDR1 is LGHNA and CDR2 is YSLEER. This CDR3 comprises 16 residues. CDR3 sequence reads: CASSQGAFRANTEAFF. CDR3 DNA: TGCGCCAGCAGCCAAGGGGCCTTCAGGGCGAACACTGAAGCTTTCTTT.

This clone was seen a few times. V usage is TRBV7-2 and J usage is TRBJ2-7; the match to TRBD1 covers 8 bases. Germline V CDR1 and CDR2: SGHTA, FQGNSA. The CDR3 totals 13 residues. The junction had 9 bases not matched to a gene; V was cut back by 5 bases and J by 9 bases. This CDR3 reads CASSLGQADRQYF. The CDR3 coding sequence is TGTGCCAGCAGCCTGGGACAGGCGGATCGGCAGTACTTC. The complete variable domain, with remaining parts taken from reference TRBV7-2 and TRBJ2-7, reads GAGVSQSPSNKVTEKGKDVELRCDPISGHTALYWYRQSLGQGLEFLIYFQGNSAPDKSGLPSDRFSAERTGGSVSTLTIQRTQQEDSAVYLCASSLGQADRQYFGPGTRLTVT.

The chain carries TRBV7-6 and TRBJ2-1, with D maybe TRBD2 (6 bases). This CDR3 is 16 amino acids long. The germline V gene encodes CDR1 SGHVS and CDR2 FNYEAQ. Trimming left V 3 bases short and J 0 bases short, with 12 bases between. CDR3 nucleotide sequence: TGTGCCAGCAGCTTGGGCGGGGAAATCTCCTACAATGAGCAGTTCTTC. This gives the protein CASSLGGEISYNEQFF.

V is TRBV25-1 and J is TRBJ2-7, with TRBD2 matching over 12 bases. The CDR3 spans 16 residues. Germline V gene sequence: CDR1 MGHDK, CDR2 SYGVNS. V was pared by 5 bases and J by 2 bases, with 7 bases of the junction left unmatched. The chain's CDR3 is CASSKLAGGPPYEQYF. CDR3 DNA: TGTGCCAGCAGTAAACTAGCGGGAGGTCCCCCCTACGAGCAGTACTTC.

The chain carries TRBV5-1 and TRBJ2-1; D perhaps matches TRBD1 (7 bases). Germline values: CDR1 SGHRS, CDR2 YFSETQ. V lost 0 bases to trimming and J lost 6 bases, with 10 bases between them. This CDR3 spans 14 amino acids. The CDR3 region is CASSLAGGSNEQFF. The CDR3 region has the DNA TGCGCCAGCAGCTTGGCAGGGGGGTCCAATGAGCAGTTCTTC.

V is TRBV7-9 and J is TRBJ2-1; 8 positions agree with TRBD2. Germline V gene data show CDR1 as SEHNR and CDR2 as FQNEAQ (reference sequence). J lost 7 bases, V lost 3 bases, and 8 bases had no gene match. This CDR3 region has 15 residues. CDR3 DNA: TGTGCCAGCAGCTTGGTCGGGGGGGTGATAAATGAGCAGTTCTTC. Its translation: CASSLVGGVINEQFF.

The rearrangement joins TRBV7-3 to TRBJ2-2; 11 nucleotides match TRBD2. From germline, CDR1 is SGHTA and CDR2 FQGTGA. This CDR3 has 15 amino acids. The ends lost 4 bases at V and 8 bases at J; junction bases unmatched: 6. Written as DNA, the CDR3 is TGTGCCAGCAGCTCTATGGGACTAGCGGAGGGGGAGCTGTTTTTT. Translation gives CASSSMGLAEGELFF.

This rearrangement joins TRBV6-6 to TRBJ1-5; the match to TRBD1 covers 9 bases. This CDR3 has 15 residues. J gave up 7 bases and V 5 bases, and 9 bases lay outside the gene matches. CDR1 and CDR2 from the germline V gene are MNHNY and SVGAGI (reference sequence). The CDR3 DNA is TGTGCCAGCAGTCAGACGACAGGGGGGTACCAGCCCCAGCATTTT. Protein product: CASSQTTGGYQPQHF.

This chain links TRBV4-1 with TRBJ1-2, with a weak D call TRBD1 (6 bases). In germline, CDR1 is MGHRA, CDR2 YSYEKL. This CDR3 is built from 15 residues. Trimming took 0 bases from V and 6 from J, leaving 14 bases between them. CDR3 in DNA: TGCGCCAGCAGCCAAGAGAGTAACAGGGCCCATGGCTACACCTTC. Translated, it gives CASSQESNRAHGYTF.

The V gene is TRBV7-9, the J gene TRBJ2-7; 13 bases align to TRBD2. CDR3 length equals 16 residues. Germline CDR1 reads SEHNR; CDR2 reads FQNEAQ (reference sequence). The V segment lost 3 bases and the J segment 4 bases; nucleotides outside the gene matches: 6. The CDR3 DNA sequence: TGTGCCAGCAGCTTTCCCGGGACTAGCGGGATATACGAGCAGTACTTC. Amino acids: CASSFPGTSGIYEQYF. The entire variable domain, with the rest obtained from reference TRBV7-9 and TRBJ2-7, is as follows: DTGVSQNPRHKITKRGQNVTFRCDPISEHNRLYWYRQTLGQGPEFLTYFQNEAQLEKSRLLSDRFSAERPKGSFSTLEIQRTEQGDSAMYLCASSFPGTSGIYEQYFGPGTRLTVT.

V gene TRBV28 combines with J gene TRBJ2-7; no clear D gene. Germline V gene lookup returns CDR1 MDHEN and CDR2 SYDVKM. The CDR3 is 11 amino acids. V lost 11 bases and J lost 4, with 12 bases in between. This CDR3 is CAVRMEYEQYF. The CDR3 DNA reads as TGTGCCGTCCGGATGGAGTACGAGCAGTACTTC.

This chain links TRBV4-2 with TRBJ1-1; 7 bases align to TRBD1. Germline V gene data show CDR1 as LGHNA and CDR2 as YNFKEQ. Unmatched junction bases numbered 0, after V lost 4 bases and J lost 1 base. CDR3 length: 13 residues. The CDR3 region has the DNA TGTGCCAGCAGCCGGGACAGGAACACTGAAGCTTTCTTT. It encodes CASSRDRNTEAFF.

V gene TRBV27 combines with J gene TRBJ2-3; 10 bases agree with TRBD2. This CDR3 contains 14 residues. Germline trimming cut 5 bases from V and 4 bases from J; bases unmatched to any gene: 3. In germline, CDR1 is MNHEY, CDR2 SMNVEV (reference sequence). CDR3 nucleotide sequence: TGTGCCAGCAGTCCGGGACTAGCGTCAGATACGCAGTATTTT. It translates to CASSPGLASDTQYF.